These T cell receptor beta chains were read from a single sample in a study of human T cells and chemical hapten exposure. From the RACE reads, TCRdb called clonotypes with MiXCR, one entry per CDR3 protein. The sample has around 120,000 distinct CDR3 sequences; approximately 13% are singletons. The material sequenced was whole blood, taken in connection with sensitization to the hapten diphenylcyclopropenone (DPC). Receptor source: a man aged 18 to 29 with alopecia areata. Some clones in this sample may be carry-over from other donors' samples. Each CDR3 is given without its conserved first and last residue. Fields, in order: V gene, J gene, CDR3 protein.

>TRBV10-3|TRBJ1-6
AISGQGNTPLH
>TRBV28|TRBJ2-1
ASSPKVKVGNEQF
>TRBV7-6|TRBJ1-1
ASSLGDTLNTEAF
>TRBV5-6|TRBJ2-7
ASSLALSVSRYEQY
>TRBV4-3|TRBJ2-7
ASSQEKGQYYEQY
>TRBV28|TRBJ1-2
ASSTIDGYT
>TRBV12-3/TRBV12-4|TRBJ1-1
ASSHGSGADTEAF
>TRBV7-6|TRBJ2-3
ASSLSQADTQY
>TRBV5-1|TRBJ2-5
ASRAGVGRSETQY
>TRBV4-2|TRBJ2-6
ASSQEGSSGANVLT
>TRBV12-3/TRBV12-4|TRBJ2-5
ASSKTLSGEETQY
>TRBV7-9|TRBJ2-5
ASSLVVTHEIQETQY
>TRBV6-5|TRBJ1-5
ASRDTGNQPQH
>TRBV20-1|TRBJ2-7
SAPDRGQFYEQY
>TRBV6-4|TRBJ1-5
ASSEEPSNQPQH
>TRBV2|TRBJ2-2
ASRRDGDTGELF
>TRBV5-5|TRBJ2-1
ASSRDPPGEQF
>TRBV4-3|TRBJ2-5
ASSQEWYTGKETQY
>TRBV20-1|TRBJ1-2
AGHYNYGYT
>TRBV20-1|TRBJ1-5
SASNRHQPQH
>TRBV5-6|TRBJ1-4
ASSLQGGEKLF
>TRBV10-3|TRBJ2-2
AIMPTDNTGELF
>TRBV5-4|TRBJ1-6
ASSQEPSAYNSPLH
>TRBV25-1|TRBJ1-6
ASSPSDRVNSPLH
>TRBV6-5|TRBJ2-3
ASSYYGQGEQY
>TRBV20-1|TRBJ1-5
SAPRGTQPQH
>TRBV10-3|TRBJ2-6
AISEREGAGANVLT
>TRBV13|TRBJ1-4
ASSLGQGKLF